These 29 T cell receptor beta chains originate from one sample sequenced in a study of neurological immune-mediated disorders. As to time point: longitudinal time-point 1 (baseline). TCRdb analysed the 5' RACE reads with MiXCR anew, one entry per CDR3 protein. The sample holds over 55,000 distinct CDR3 sequences; roughly 10% are singletons and the top ten take 9.5% to 10%. The sample taken for sequencing was PBMCs. All receptors derive from a man aged 30 to 39 in good health.

At least ten counts were recorded for this clonotype. The CDR3 nucleotides are TGCGCCAGCAGCTTGGAGAGACTAGCGGGAGGCACCGGGGAGCTGTTTTTT. Protein product: CASSLERLAGGTGELFF. This rearrangement joins TRBV5-1 to TRBJ2-2, with 13 positions matching TRBD2. Germline V gene sequence: CDR1 SGHRS, CDR2 YFSETQ. The trim removed 0 bases at V and 4 bases at J, leaving 3 bases unmatched. This CDR3 comprises 17 residues.

As for this clonotype: A much larger clone lies a single base off, so this may be a read error. The genes are TRBV7-8 and TRBJ2-7; 8 positions match TRBD1. The J segment lost 5 bases and the V segment lost 7 bases, leaving 13 bases of the junction unmatched. This CDR3 is built from 15 residues. Germline CDR1 is SGHVS and CDR2 is FQNEAQ. CDR3 DNA: TGTGCCAGCAACCCGGATCGGACAGGGTCCCACGAGCAGTACTTC. It translates to CASNPDRTGSHEQYF.

This clonotype was detected many times. V is TRBV7-2 and J is TRBJ2-7; 9 positions match TRBD2. Unmatched junction bases numbered 4, after V lost 4 bases and J lost 0 bases. The CDR3 is 15 amino acids. Germline CDR1 SGHTA, CDR2 FQGNSA. The DNA for the CDR3 is TGTGCCAGCAGCTGGACTAGCGCCAACTCCTACGAGCAGTACTTC. Translation: CASSWTSANSYEQYF.

This clonotype showed up many times. This chain connects TRBV12-3 or TRBV12-4 to TRBJ2-5, with a weak D call TRBD2 (5 bases). The CDR3 runs to 13 residues. The V end lost 5 bases, the J end lost 3 bases, and 10 bases lay between the germline ends. In DNA, the CDR3 is TGTGCCAGCAGTAAAAGGCGGGAAGAGACCCAGTACTTC. As protein: CASSKRREETQYF.

For this clonotype: With a much larger clone just one base away, this may be a read error. The chain combines TRBV29-1 with TRBJ2-3; a possible D gene is TRBD2 (6 bases). Germline loops: CDR1 SQVTM, CDR2 ANQGSEA. V lost 2 bases and J 10 bases, leaving 16 bases between the germline ends. This CDR3 region has 13 residues. This chain's CDR3 is CSVEPGEAASQYF. The DNA of the CDR3 is TGCAGCGTTGAACCGGGGGAGGCAGCCTCGCAGTATTTT.

The sample holds many counts of this clonotype. This chain uses TRBV7-3 with TRBJ2-3; 8 bases agree with TRBD2. With V trimmed by 4 bases and J by 5 bases, 5 bases remained unmatched. Per germline, CDR1 SGHTA and CDR2 FQGTGA. This CDR3 region has 14 residues. The chain's CDR3 is CASSSTGGVDTQYF. The DNA for the CDR3 is TGTGCCAGCAGCTCGACGGGGGGGGTAGATACGCAGTATTTT.

This clonotype was counted at least ten times. The chain uses TRBV4-2 and TRBJ2-7; weak D call: TRBD2 (5 bases). CDR3 length: 15 residues. CDR1 and CDR2 (germline): LGHNA, YNFKEQ. V was trimmed by 0 bases and J by 3 bases, leaving 12 bases between them. CDR3 amino acids: CASSQDLLANYEQYF. The CDR3, as DNA: TGTGCCAGCAGCCAAGATCTATTAGCGAACTACGAGCAGTACTTC.

The rearrangement uses TRBV5-1 and TRBJ2-3; D is ambiguous. The CDR3 is 15 amino acids. The V end was cut by 2 bases, the J end by 2 bases, with 12 bases between. Germline CDR1 is SGHRS and CDR2 is YFSETQ. The CDR3 DNA reads as TGCGCCAGCAGCTTAACAGCTACCTTCACAGATACGCAGTATTTT. It codes for CASSLTATFTDTQYF. The full variable domain, with the rest looked up from reference TRBV5-1 and TRBJ2-3, is KAGVTQTPRYLIKTRGQQVTLSCSPISGHRSVSWYQQTPGQGLQFLFEYFSETQRNKGNFPGRFSGRQFSNSRSEMNVSTLELGDSALYLCASSLTATFTDTQYFGPGTRLTVL.

The table lists this clonotype with many counts. The chain is built from TRBV25-1 and TRBJ2-5; D perhaps matches TRBD1 (6 bases). V lost 5 bases and J 5 bases, leaving 18 bases between the germline ends. The CDR3 consists of 15 residues. Germline-derived CDR1 and CDR2 are MGHDK and SYGVNS. CDR3 nucleotides: TGTGCCAGCAGTCGAGCAGGGGATGATTATGAGACCCAGTACTTC. It specifies CASSRAGDDYETQYF.

In regard to this clonotype: This may come from a read error, since a much larger clone is one base off. The chain is built from TRBV6-4 and TRBJ2-3, with D unclear. This CDR3 is built from 17 residues. V lost 4 bases and J 1 base, leaving 18 bases between the germline ends. Germline lookup yields CDR1 MRHNA and CDR2 SNTAGT. CDR3 nucleotides: TGTGCCAGCAGTGCGACATGGGAATCGCGTGGCACAGATACGCAGTATTTT. It specifies CASSATWESRGTDTQYF.

This clonotype was seen many times. The J gene is TRBJ2-5, the V gene TRBV28, with D possibly TRBD2 on 6 matching bases. V lost 5 bases and J lost 4, with 17 bases in between. Looked up from germline, CDR1 is MDHEN and CDR2 is SYDVKM. This CDR3 comprises 15 residues. CDR3 DNA: TGTGCCAGCAGTGAGCGCGGGGCACTCGGAGAGACCCAGTACTTC. This codes for CASSERGALGETQYF.

This clonotype appeared many times. The J gene is TRBJ2-3, the V gene TRBV12-3 or TRBV12-4, with D perhaps TRBD2 (6 bases). V lost 4 bases and J lost 4, with 12 bases in between. The CDR3 totals 14 residues. The DNA for the CDR3 is TGTGCCAGCAGTTCGATCGGGGAGGCAGATACGCAGTATTTT. Amino acid sequence: CASSSIGEADTQYF.

This chain uses TRBV20-1 with TRBJ2-1; 7 bases fit TRBD2. The CDR3 loop spans 14 amino acids. Germline CDR1 reads DFQATT; CDR2 reads SNEGSKA (reference sequence). V lost 1 base, J lost 12 bases, and 12 bases stayed unmatched. CDR3 bases: TGCAGTGCTAGAGCGGGAGGTAGCACAGATACGCAGTTCTTC. This sequence encodes CSARAGGSTDTQFF.

In its sample, this clonotype was seen many times. V usage is TRBV15 and J usage is TRBJ2-7, with D perhaps assigned TRBD1 or TRBD2 (5 bases each). Trimming took off 3 bases at V and 5 bases at J, with 8 bases between the two ends. This CDR3 has 12 residues. Germline CDR1 LNHNV, CDR2 YYDKDF (reference sequence). CDR3 in amino acids: CATSSVGDEQYF. DNA for the CDR3: TGTGCCACCAGCAGCGTGGGGGACGAGCAGTACTTC.

This clonotype has a count of ten or more. This sequence joins TRBV5-1 and TRBJ2-1, with D maybe TRBD1 (6 bases). With 0 bases removed from V and 8 bases from J, the gap between germline ends came to 12 bases. CDR3 length: 14 amino acids. Germline CDR1 is SGHRS and CDR2 is YFSETQ. This CDR3 is CASSLAIQGDEQFF. The CDR3 DNA is TGCGCCAGCAGCTTGGCCATACAGGGCGATGAGCAGTTCTTC. Filled out from reference TRBV5-1 and TRBJ2-1, the complete variable domain reads KAGVTQTPRYLIKTRGQQVTLSCSPISGHRSVSWYQQTPGQGLQFLFEYFSETQRNKGNFPGRFSGRQFSNSRSEMNVSTLELGDSALYLCASSLAIQGDEQFFGPGTRLTVL.

This clonotype was observed many times. The chain joins TRBV25-1 to TRBJ1-2; D uncertain. V was pared by 3 bases and J by 1 base, with 15 bases between. This CDR3 has 16 amino acids. The germline gives CDR1 MGHDK, CDR2 SYGVNS. The CDR3: CASSDYYRLDNYGYTF. For the CDR3, the DNA is TGTGCCAGCAGTGATTACTACCGACTAGATAACTATGGCTACACCTTC.

This clonotype was counted at least ten times. V usage is TRBV3-1 and J usage is TRBJ1-5, with D uncertain. CDR1 is LGHDT and CDR2 is YNNKEL in the germline V gene (reference sequence). The CDR3 is made up of 13 amino acids. With 0 bases removed from V and 9 bases from J, the gap between germline ends came to 9 bases. In DNA, the CDR3 is TGTGCCAGCAGCCAAGATGAATGGGGGCCCCAGCATTTT. Amino acids: CASSQDEWGPQHF. The full variable domain, completed using reference TRBV3-1 and TRBJ1-5, is DTAVSQTPKYLVTQMGNDKSIKCEQNLGHDTMYWYKQDSKKFLKIMFSYNNKELIINETVPNRFSPKSPDKAHLNLHINSLELGDSAVYFCASSQDEWGPQHFGDGTRLSIL.

There are many counts of this clonotype. The rearrangement joins TRBV4-1 to TRBJ1-2; the D is unclear. V shed 0 bases and J shed 3 bases, with 8 bases lying between them. Germline CDR1 MGHRA, CDR2 YSYEKL. CDR3 length equals 14 residues. Written as DNA, the CDR3 is TGCGCCAGCAGCCAAGATCTTAGAGACTATGGCTACACCTTC. Protein: CASSQDLRDYGYTF.

The table lists this clonotype with many counts. This chain uses TRBV29-1 with TRBJ1-3; 7 bases align to TRBD1. The junction had 3 bases not matched to a gene; V was cut back by 5 bases and J by 2 bases. Germline CDR1 SQVTM, CDR2 ANQGSEA. The CDR3 totals 13 residues. In nucleotides, the CDR3 is TGCAGCGTTCACAGGGGAACTGGAAACACCATATATTTT. It encodes CSVHRGTGNTIYF.

This clonotype has at least ten counts. The V and J genes are TRBV2 and TRBJ2-2, with D possibly matching TRBD1 (5 bases). Trimming pared 4 bases from V and 1 base from J, leaving 10 bases between. Germline V gives CDR1 SNHLY, CDR2 FYNNEI. This CDR3 is 15 amino acids long. In DNA, the CDR3 is TGTGCCAGCAGTGTCTGGGGCTTGAACACCGGGGAGCTGTTTTTT. This encodes CASSVWGLNTGELFF.

In this sample, this clonotype turned up many times. V usage is TRBV5-8 and J usage is TRBJ2-7; 9 positions match TRBD1. Trimming at V came to 4 bases and at J to 2 bases, leaving 7 bases not matched to a gene. CDR3 length equals 15 residues. Per germline, CDR1 SGHTS and CDR2 YDEGEE. This chain's CDR3 is CASSQQGQGPYEQYF. In DNA form, the CDR3 reads TGTGCCAGCAGCCAACAGGGACAGGGTCCCTACGAGCAGTACTTC. Based on the CDR3 plus reference TRBV5-8 and TRBJ2-7, the full variable domain is EAGVTQSPTHLIKTRGQQATLRCSPISGHTSVYWYQQALGLGLQFLLWYDEGEERNRGNFPPRFSGRQFPNYSSELNVNALELEDSALYLCASSQQGQGPYEQYFGPGTRLTVT.

The sample holds many counts of this clonotype. The genes are TRBV5-1 and TRBJ2-3; TRBD2 agrees at 8 bases. The CDR3 length is 15 residues. With V trimmed by 4 bases and J by 6 bases, 10 bases remained unmatched. CDR1 SGHRS and CDR2 YFSETQ come from the germline V gene. In DNA form, the CDR3 reads TGCGCCAGCAGCCCGGGCGGTAGCGGGATTGATACGCAGTATTTT. It specifies CASSPGGSGIDTQYF.

At least ten counts were recorded for this clonotype. This sequence joins TRBV28 and TRBJ2-3; 8 bases line up with TRBD2. CDR1 and CDR2 (germline): MDHEN, SYDVKM. J lost 10 bases, V lost 5 bases, and 17 bases had no gene match. The CDR3 contains 16 residues. CDR3 region: CASSKDGLAGARAQYF. In nucleotides, the CDR3 is TGTGCCAGCAGTAAGGACGGTCTAGCGGGCGCGAGGGCGCAGTATTTT.

V gene TRBV5-1 combines with J gene TRBJ1-3, with D unresolved. The V end was cut by 0 bases, the J end by 0 bases, with 7 bases between. Looked up from germline, CDR1 is SGHRS and CDR2 is YFSETQ. The CDR3 covers 15 residues. The DNA of the CDR3 is TGCGCCAGCAGCTTGGGGGATGGCTCTGGAAACACCATATATTTT. Translated: CASSLGDGSGNTIYF.

This clonotype was observed at least ten times. This chain connects TRBV11-2 to TRBJ2-2; possible D gene TRBD2, 5 bases. This CDR3 contains 17 residues. CDR1 and CDR2 (germline): SGHAT, FQNNGV. V dropped 0 bases and J dropped 3 bases, with 14 bases sitting between them. This chain's CDR3 is CASSLDEGAFDTGELFF. The CDR3, as DNA: TGTGCCAGCAGCTTAGACGAGGGAGCATTTGACACCGGGGAGCTGTTTTTT.

This clonotype was counted ten times or more. The chain joins TRBV5-5 to TRBJ2-7; no clear D. This CDR3 is 14 amino acids long. Germline assignment: CDR1 SGHKS and CDR2 YYEKEE (reference sequence). Between the trimmed V and J ends, which lost 4 bases and 2 bases, there was a span of 13 bases. CDR3 nucleotide sequence: TGTGCCAGCAGCGCAGATTTGGGTCCCTACGAGCAGTACTTC. Translating it yields CASSADLGPYEQYF. Variable domain in full (rest from reference TRBV5-5 and TRBJ2-7): DAGVTQSPTHLIKTRGQQVTLRCSPISGHKSVSWYQQVLGQGPQFIFQYYEKEERGRGNFPDRFSARQFPNYSSELNVNALLLGDSALYLCASSADLGPYEQYFGPGTRLTVT.

In regard to this clonotype: One base away lies a much larger clone, so this may be a sequencing read error. V and J are TRBV29-1 and TRBJ1-1, with a weak D call TRBD1 (6 bases). With 6 bases removed from V and 2 bases from J, the gap between germline ends came to 13 bases. Per the germline V gene, CDR1 is SQVTM and CDR2 is ANQGSEA. The CDR3 is made up of 13 amino acids. The CDR3 sequence: CSVINRANTEAFF. CDR3 coding DNA: TGCAGCGTCATCAACAGGGCTAACACTGAAGCTTTCTTT.

This clonotype was picked up many times. V and J are TRBV7-2 and TRBJ2-7; 8 bases match TRBD2. The CDR3 has 15 amino acids. With V trimmed by 3 bases and J by 0 bases, 4 bases remained unmatched. Looked up from germline, CDR1 is SGHTA and CDR2 is FQGNSA. CDR3 coding DNA: TGTGCCAGCAGCTTGGGGCTAGCGGGCTCCTACGAGCAGTACTTC. This translates into CASSLGLAGSYEQYF.

The sample holds many counts of this clonotype. The genes are TRBV9 and TRBJ2-2; either TRBD1 or TRBD2 may supply D (7 bases each). V was pared by 6 bases and J by 5 bases, with 20 bases between. The length of the CDR3 is 16 residues. CDR1 is SGDLS, CDR2 YYNGEE, per germline. The CDR3 region has the DNA TGTGCCAGCACCCCATGGGAGGGGGCCAGGACCGGGGAGCTGTTTTTT. Protein sequence: CASTPWEGARTGELFF.